Listed here are 7 T cell receptor beta chains from one sample, sequenced in a study of human T cells and chemical hapten exposure. Time point indicated: pre-sensitization, week 0. Treatment meaning: therapeutic diphenylcyclopropenone sensitization with weekly scalp DPC. TCRdb reprocessed the RACE reads via MiXCR and lists one record per CDR3 protein. This repertoire shows under 400,000 distinct CDR3 sequences, less than 6.5% found once; its top ten account for 2% to 3%. Here the sequenced sample was whole blood, taken in connection with sensitization to the hapten diphenylcyclopropenone (DPC). Receptors were obtained from a woman aged 45-60 years with alopecia areata. Some clones in this sample may be carry-over from other donors' samples.

This clonotype was recorded at least ten times. The chain recombines TRBV5-6 with TRBJ1-1, with TRBD1 identical over 11 bases. The germline V gene encodes CDR1 SGHDT and CDR2 YYEEEE. The CDR3 covers 16 residues. Germline trimming cut 3 bases from V and 7 bases from J; bases unmatched to any gene: 11. CDR3 loop: CASSYAGTGGESEAFF. The CDR3 coding sequence is TGTGCCAGCAGCTATGCCGGGACAGGGGGAGAAAGTGAAGCTTTCTTT.

This clonotype has a count of ten or more. The gene calls are TRBV5-1 and TRBJ2-3; possibly TRBD1 or TRBD2 for D (6 bases each). The CDR3 runs 15 residues. Trimming took off 4 bases at V and 2 bases at J, with 14 bases between the two ends. Germline values: CDR1 SGHRS, CDR2 YFSETQ. The CDR3 sequence: CASSGSGAHTDTQYF. DNA of the CDR3: TGCGCCAGCAGCGGGTCGGGGGCCCACACAGATACGCAGTATTTT.

This clonotype was recorded many times. This rearrangement joins TRBV28 to TRBJ2-6; possibly TRBD2 for D (6 bases). The CDR3 is 16 residues long. Trimming removed 5 bases from V and 0 bases from J, with 11 bases in between. Germline V gives CDR1 MDHEN, CDR2 SYDVKM. The CDR3 sequence: CASSEGLGSGANVLTF. CDR3 bases: TGTGCCAGCAGTGAGGGACTTGGCTCTGGGGCCAACGTCCTGACTTTC.

This clonotype occurred many times. The gene calls are TRBV29-1 and TRBJ1-5; tentatively, D is TRBD1 (6 bases). The CDR3 covers 13 residues. Trimming pared 4 bases from V and 7 bases from J, leaving 14 bases between. The germline gives CDR1 SQVTM, CDR2 ANQGSEA. CDR3 residues: CSVAQGVDQPQHF. The DNA of the CDR3 is TGCAGCGTTGCACAGGGTGTGGACCAGCCCCAGCATTTT.

The chain joins TRBV6-5 to TRBJ1-5, with D unresolved. Trimming cost V 2 bases and J 5 bases, with 7 bases left between them. This CDR3 region has 13 residues. Germline values: CDR1 MNHEY, CDR2 SVGAGI. DNA of the CDR3: TGTGCCAGCAGTTACGATGCTGATCAGCCCCAGCATTTT. Its translation is CASSYDADQPQHF.

There are many counts of this clonotype. This rearrangement joins TRBV2 to TRBJ2-7; D is uncertain. CDR3 size: 14 residues. V was trimmed by 3 bases and J by 2 bases, leaving 11 bases between them. Germline values: CDR1 SNHLY, CDR2 FYNNEI. The CDR3 region is CASSDSAGPYEQYF. CDR3 in DNA: TGTGCCAGCAGTGACTCGGCAGGACCCTACGAGCAGTACTTC.

The table lists this clonotype with a few counts. The V and J genes are TRBV28 and TRBJ2-1, with D perhaps given as TRBD1 or TRBD2 (5 bases each). V lost 5 bases, J lost 0 bases, and 23 bases lay in between. Per the germline V gene, CDR1 is MDHEN and CDR2 is SYDVKM. The CDR3 length is 19 residues. Written as DNA, the CDR3 is TGTGCCAGCAGTGGAATCGGGACGTCAGCTTATAGCTCCTACAATGAGCAGTTCTTC. As protein: CASSGIGTSAYSSYNEQFF.